The T cell receptor (beta chain) under discussion was sequenced for a study of prognosis after radiotherapy for stage I lung cancer. CDR3 of TCR beta was amplified from genomic DNA via a two-round multiplex PCR. With primers specific to each TRBV and TRBJ gene, the first-round PCR was performed. Universal primers were what the second PCR round used. MiXCR, run by TCRdb on the multiplex PCR reads, gives a single entry per CDR3 protein. The sample yields about 35,000 distinct CDR3 sequences, about 31% seen once. V gave up 6 bases and J gave up 3 bases; unmatched junction bases: 7. The CDR3 has 15 amino acids. Germline CDR1 and CDR2: SGDLS and YYNGEE. This clonotype was seen at least ten times.

The sample in question was PBMCs, obtained before or after stereotactic body radiation therapy (not recorded which). The chain uses TRBV9 and TRBJ2-2; 8 nucleotides agree with TRBD2. This receptor was identified in a donor aged 50 or older with non-small cell lung cancer. This CDR3 reads CASNRRGGDTGELFF. In DNA form, the CDR3 reads TGTGCCAGCAACAGACGGGGGGGCGACACCGGGGAGCTGTTTTTT. The complete variable domain, with remaining parts taken from reference TRBV9 and TRBJ2-2, reads DSGVTQTPKHLITATGQRVTLRCSPRSGDLSVYWYQQSLDQGLQFLIQYYNGEERAKGNILERFSAQQFPDLHSELNLSSLELGDSALYFCASNRRGGDTGELFFGEGSRLTVL.